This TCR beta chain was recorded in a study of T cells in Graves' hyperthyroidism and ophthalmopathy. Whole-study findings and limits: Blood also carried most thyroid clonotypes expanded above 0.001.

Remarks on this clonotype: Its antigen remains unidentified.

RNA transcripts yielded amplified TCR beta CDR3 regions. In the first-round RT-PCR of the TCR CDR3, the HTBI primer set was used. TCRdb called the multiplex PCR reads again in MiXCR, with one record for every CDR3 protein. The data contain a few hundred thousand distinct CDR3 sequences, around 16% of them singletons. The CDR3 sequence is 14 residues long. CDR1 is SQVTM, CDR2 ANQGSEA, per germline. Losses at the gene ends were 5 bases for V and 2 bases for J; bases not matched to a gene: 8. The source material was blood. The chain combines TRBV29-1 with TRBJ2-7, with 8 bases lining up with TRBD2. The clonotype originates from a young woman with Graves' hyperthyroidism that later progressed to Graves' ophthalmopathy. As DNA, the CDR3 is TGCAGCGTTATGGGACTAGGGGGACCCTACGAGCAGTACTTC. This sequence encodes CSVMGLGGPYEQYF.